The rows below give T cell receptor beta chains drawn from one sample of a study of blood T cell repertoires in COVID-19. Only in-frame clones appear in the TCRdb table, and some are missing; sequencing was by immunoSEQ multiplex PCR. The table records 200,000 to 250,000 clones, 88% of them present only once. Sequenced: peripheral blood. These receptors all stem from a woman aged 60-75 years with acute or convalescent COVID-19. Both conserved end residues are part of each CDR3. Each record gives: V gene, clone size, J gene, D gene, CDR3 DNA, CDR3 protein. D genes are given only for firm matches. Only some rows state a clone size, as once, few, many or a class for expanded clones.

V: TRBV5-1
size: .
J: TRBJ1-3
D: TRBD1
DNA: TGCGCCAGCAGCATGGAGGGACAGCAGAAGAGAAACACCATATATTTT
CDR3: CASSMEGQQKRNTIYF

V: TRBV6-6
size: .
J: TRBJ1-4
D: TRBD1
DNA: TGTGCCAGCAGCTTGGACAGGGGCAATGAAAAACTGTTTTTT
CDR3: CASSLDRGNEKLFF

V: TRBV7-9
size: .
J: TRBJ2-1
D: TRBD2
DNA: TGTGCCAGCAGCCTACGGACTAGCGGGGGGGCTGAGCAGTTCTTC
CDR3: CASSLRTSGGAEQFF

V: TRBV7-9
size: .
J: TRBJ1-5
D: .
DNA: TGTGCCAGCAGCGCCAGTAGCAATCAGCCCCAGCATTTT
CDR3: CASSASSNQPQHF

V: TRBV11-1
size: .
J: TRBJ2-5
D: .
DNA: TGTGCCAGCAGCCTCGGCGGGCGGGGTGAGATAGAGACCCAGTACTTC
CDR3: CASSLGGRGEIETQYF

V: TRBV29-1
size: few
J: TRBJ2-5
D: TRBD2
DNA: TGCAGCGGAAGGTTCGGGGGGGCTGAGACCCAGTACTTC
CDR3: CSGRFGGAETQYF

V: TRBV11-2
size: .
J: TRBJ2-3
D: TRBD2
DNA: TGTGCCAGCAGCCTCCACCCCGGACTAGCGGGACTCACAGATACGCAGTATTTT
CDR3: CASSLHPGLAGLTDTQYF

V: TRBV19
size: .
J: TRBJ2-2
D: TRBD1
DNA: TGTGCCAGTACGCGGACAGGGGACACCGGGGAGCTGTTTTTT
CDR3: CASTRTGDTGELFF

V: TRBV5-4
size: once
J: TRBJ1-3
D: .
DNA: TGTGCCAGCAGCTTAGGGAGAGAGAGCTCTGGAAACACCATATATTTT
CDR3: CASSLGRESSGNTIYF

V: TRBV29-1
size: .
J: TRBJ2-5
D: TRBD2
DNA: TGCAGCGTTGTGTCGGGAGGGCTGGAGACCCAGTACTTC
CDR3: CSVVSGGLETQYF

V: TRBV2
size: few
J: TRBJ1-2
D: .
DNA: TGTGCCAGCAGTGGGACAGCTTATGGCTACACCTTC
CDR3: CASSGTAYGYTF

V: TRBV28
size: .
J: TRBJ2-4
D: .
DNA: TGTGCCAGCAGTTTTCGGAAAAACATTCAGTACTTC
CDR3: CASSFRKNIQYF

V: TRBV19
size: .
J: TRBJ1-4
D: TRBD1
DNA: TGTGCCAGTAGTCTTGGACAGGCAACTAATGAAAAACTGTTTTTT
CDR3: CASSLGQATNEKLFF

V: TRBV30
size: .
J: TRBJ1-2
D: .
DNA: TGTGCCTGGAGTAACAGGGTCGGGAATGGCTACACCTTC
CDR3: CAWSNRVGNGYTF

V: TRBV4-2
size: .
J: TRBJ2-3
D: TRBD2
DNA: TGTGCCAGCAGCCAGGGGACTAGCGGGGGCGAAGATACGCAGTATTTT
CDR3: CASSQGTSGGEDTQYF

V: TRBV5-1
size: .
J: TRBJ1-2
D: .
DNA: TGCGCCAGCAGCTTAGAGAATTATGGCTACACCTTC
CDR3: CASSLENYGYTF

V: TRBV29-1
size: .
J: TRBJ1-1
D: .
DNA: TGCAGCGTTGGGACACCCACGTACACTGAAGCTTTCTTT
CDR3: CSVGTPTYTEAFF

V: TRBV9
size: .
J: TRBJ2-1
D: TRBD1
DNA: TGTGCCAGCAGCGGACCGGGACAGGTCTACAATGAGCAGTTCTTC
CDR3: CASSGPGQVYNEQFF

V: TRBV19
size: .
J: TRBJ2-3
D: TRBD2
DNA: TGTGCCAGTAGTATGTCGACAGGGGGACTAGCGGGACATAGCACAGATACGCAGTATTTT
CDR3: CASSMSTGGLAGHSTDTQYF

V: TRBV3-1/TRBV3-2
size: .
J: TRBJ2-7
D: .
DNA: TGTGCCAGCAGCCAGGGCCACGAGCAGTACTTC
CDR3: CASSQGHEQYF

V: TRBV10-2
size: .
J: TRBJ2-1
D: TRBD2
DNA: TGCGCCAGCAGGACTAGCGGAAACTCCTACAATGAGCAGTTCTTC
CDR3: CASRTSGNSYNEQFF

V: TRBV11-1
size: .
J: TRBJ1-1
D: .
DNA: TGTGCCAGCAGCTTACCTCCGAACACTGAAGCTTTCTTT
CDR3: CASSLPPNTEAFF

V: TRBV18
size: once
J: TRBJ2-2
D: TRBD2
DNA: TGTGCCAGCTCACCCCCAGGACTAGCGGGGGGGTACACCGGGGAGCTGTTTTTT
CDR3: CASSPPGLAGGYTGELFF

V: TRBV18
size: .
J: TRBJ1-1
D: .
DNA: TGTGCCAGCTCACCAATGAGGAACACTGAAGCTTTCTTT
CDR3: CASSPMRNTEAFF

V: TRBV11-2
size: .
J: TRBJ2-1
D: TRBD1
DNA: TGTGCCAGCAGCTTAGTCTCGACAGGGGGAAACAATGAGCAGTTCTTC
CDR3: CASSLVSTGGNNEQFF

V: TRBV6-5
size: once
J: TRBJ2-1
D: .
DNA: TGTGCCAGCAGTTACTCGACGGGCGGGATATACAATGAGCAGTTCTTC
CDR3: CASSYSTGGIYNEQFF

V: TRBV19
size: .
J: TRBJ1-5
D: .
DNA: TGTGCCAGTAGTTTCAGGGGCAATCAGCCCCAGCATTTT
CDR3: CASSFRGNQPQHF

V: TRBV2
size: .
J: TRBJ1-5
D: .
DNA: TGTGCCAGCAGTCGGGCAGGGGCTAGCAATCAGCCCCAGCATTTT
CDR3: CASSRAGASNQPQHF

V: TRBV6-2/TRBV6-3
size: .
J: TRBJ2-2
D: TRBD2
DNA: TGTGCCAGCAGTAGGGCTAGCGGGGTCGACACCGGGGAGCTGTTTTTT
CDR3: CASSRASGVDTGELFF

V: TRBV10-1
size: .
J: TRBJ2-7
D: .
DNA: TGCGCCAGCAGTCCTTCCGGGGAAGGGTACGAGCAGTACTTC
CDR3: CASSPSGEGYEQYF

V: TRBV7-9
size: .
J: TRBJ1-2
D: .
DNA: TGTGCCAGCAGCTTTGAGGACTATGGCTACACCTTC
CDR3: CASSFEDYGYTF

V: TRBV28
size: .
J: TRBJ1-4
D: .
DNA: TGTGCCAGCAGTTCCGCGGGCCTTAATGAAAAACTGTTTTTT
CDR3: CASSSAGLNEKLFF

V: TRBV7-9
size: once
J: TRBJ2-5
D: TRBD2
DNA: TGTGCCAGCAGCTTAGTACTAGCGGGCTCAGAGACCCAGTACTTC
CDR3: CASSLVLAGSETQYF

V: TRBV12-1
size: .
J: TRBJ2-3
D: .
DNA: TGTGCCAGCAGCTTTGTGGGGGTTGGACAGGAGGGCACAGATACGCAGTATTTT
CDR3: CASSFVGVGQEGTDTQYF

V: TRBV15
size: .
J: TRBJ1-2
D: TRBD1
DNA: TGTGCCACCAGCAGGGACAGGTTCGGCTACACCTTC
CDR3: CATSRDRFGYTF

V: TRBV12-3/TRBV12-4
size: .
J: TRBJ1-2
D: .
DNA: TGTGCCAGCAGTTTACGGGGGAACGGTGGCTACACCTTC
CDR3: CASSLRGNGGYTF

V: TRBV15
size: .
J: TRBJ2-7
D: TRBD1
DNA: TGTGCCACCAGCAGATCAGGGGGACAGGGGACCAACGAGCAGTACTTC
CDR3: CATSRSGGQGTNEQYF

V: TRBV10-3
size: .
J: TRBJ1-5
D: TRBD1
DNA: TGTGCCATCAGTGAGTCTGGGACAGAAAGGGGGTATCAGCCCCAGCATTTT
CDR3: CAISESGTERGYQPQHF

V: TRBV28
size: .
J: TRBJ1-5
D: .
DNA: TGTGCCAGCAGGAGGGGTGCGGGGAGCCGTATCAGCAATCAGCCCCAGCATTTT
CDR3: CASRRGAGSRISNQPQHF

V: TRBV7-6
size: .
J: TRBJ2-1
D: TRBD2
DNA: TGTGCCAGCAGCTTAGCTCTAGCGGGTCACAATGAGCAGTTCTTC
CDR3: CASSLALAGHNEQFF

V: TRBV6-5
size: .
J: TRBJ2-7
D: .
DNA: TGTGCCAGCAGGGGTAGCGGCCTCTACGAGCAGTACTTC
CDR3: CASRGSGLYEQYF

V: TRBV9
size: .
J: TRBJ1-1
D: TRBD1
DNA: TGTGCCAGCAGCGTAGCTCTACAGGGGGCGAACACTGAAGCTTTCTTT
CDR3: CASSVALQGANTEAFF

V: TRBV6-2/TRBV6-3
size: .
J: TRBJ1-1
D: TRBD1
DNA: TGTGCCAGCAGTATCCCAGAAAGGACAGGCTACACTGAAGCTTTCTTT
CDR3: CASSIPERTGYTEAFF

V: TRBV20-1
size: .
J: TRBJ2-2
D: .
DNA: TGCAGTGCTAGTCACACCCGGAGGGGGGAGCTGTTTTTT
CDR3: CSASHTRRGELFF

V: TRBV6-2/TRBV6-3
size: once
J: TRBJ2-1
D: .
DNA: TGTGCCAGCAGCCCCGCCGGGGGGCGAAATGAGCAGTTCTTC
CDR3: CASSPAGGRNEQFF

V: TRBV6-5
size: .
J: TRBJ1-1
D: TRBD1
DNA: TGTGCCAGCAGTCACGGACAGGGAGAGAACACTGAAGCTTTCTTT
CDR3: CASSHGQGENTEAFF

V: TRBV19
size: .
J: TRBJ2-2
D: .
DNA: TGTGCCAGTACTAGGGGACAAGCCTCCACCGGGGAGCTGTTTTTT
CDR3: CASTRGQASTGELFF

V: TRBV30
size: .
J: TRBJ2-1
D: .
DNA: TGTGCCTGGAGTGTACAGTATGAGCAGTTCTTC
CDR3: CAWSVQYEQFF

V: TRBV7-3
size: .
J: TRBJ2-2
D: .
DNA: TGTGCCAGCAGCTTAAACGTCAGGGGAACCGGGGAGCTGTTTTTT
CDR3: CASSLNVRGTGELFF

V: TRBV18
size: .
J: TRBJ2-1
D: TRBD2
DNA: TGTGCCAGCGAGACTAGCGGGAGTGGTAATGAGCAGTTCTTC
CDR3: CASETSGSGNEQFF

V: TRBV11-2
size: .
J: TRBJ2-7
D: TRBD1
DNA: TGTGCCAGCAGCTTAGACAGGACAGGGACCTACGAGCAGTACTTC
CDR3: CASSLDRTGTYEQYF

V: TRBV7-9
size: .
J: TRBJ2-3
D: TRBD2
DNA: TGTGCCAGCAGCTGGGGACTAGCTAGGGATGCAGATACGCAGTATTTT
CDR3: CASSWGLARDADTQYF

V: TRBV6-5
size: .
J: TRBJ2-1
D: TRBD1
DNA: TGTGCCAGCAGATCCGGGACAGGGGGCTTCAATGAGCAGTTCTTC
CDR3: CASRSGTGGFNEQFF

V: TRBV18
size: .
J: TRBJ2-1
D: .
DNA: TGTGCCAGCTCACCACCCTATCCGGTCAATGAGCAGTTCTTC
CDR3: CASSPPYPVNEQFF

V: TRBV30
size: .
J: TRBJ1-2
D: .
DNA: TGTGCCTGGAGTCCCAGGGGTGACTATGGCTACACCTTC
CDR3: CAWSPRGDYGYTF

V: TRBV4-3
size: .
J: TRBJ2-1
D: TRBD2
DNA: TGCGCCAGCAGCCGAGGACAGGGACTAGCGGGAGGCTCCTACAATGAGCAGTTCTTC
CDR3: CASSRGQGLAGGSYNEQFF

V: TRBV28
size: .
J: TRBJ1-1
D: TRBD1
DNA: TGTGCCAGCAGTCAGGGGGCTTTCGTGAAAGCTTTCTTT
CDR3: CASSQGAFVKAFF